The next 8 T cell receptor beta chains were all read from a single sample in a study of control samples from healthy donors and cancer patients. This table comes from immunoSEQ multiplex PCR, and its TCRdb copy is limited to in-frame clones, with some not included. The data show some 120,000 clones, approximately 89% seen once. The sequencing input was blood. Every receptor here comes from a woman aged 18-29 years in good health.

This clone was observed a few times. CDR3 DNA sequence: TGTGCCAGCAGATCCTTGGACAGGGCGAGGGACACTGAAGCTTTCTTT. This gives the protein CASRSLDRARDTEAFF. The chain links TRBV28 to TRBJ1-1; 8 nucleotides align to TRBD1. J lost 3 bases, V lost 6 bases, and 12 bases had no gene match. This CDR3 is 16 amino acids long. Germline V lookup: CDR1 MDHEN, CDR2 SYDVKM.

The chain is built from TRBV30 and TRBJ1-2; a weak D match, TRBD1 (6 bases). V gave up 8 bases and J gave up 3 bases, with 16 bases separating them. CDR3 length equals 13 residues. Germline CDR1 reads GTSNPN; CDR2 reads SVGIG (reference sequence). CDR3 DNA: TGTGCCCGGAATTGGGCAGGGGACTATGGCTACACCTTC. This sequence encodes CARNWAGDYGYTF.

The V and J genes are TRBV24-1 and TRBJ1-2; D gene ambiguous. CDR1 and CDR2 from the germline V gene are KGHDR and SFDVKD. This CDR3 has 12 residues. Deletions cut 5 bases from V and 1 base from J, with 4 bases between. CDR3 nucleotides: TGTGCCACCAGTGCCAGTAACTATGGCTACACCTTC. It is translated as CATSASNYGYTF.

CDR3 DNA sequence: TGTGCCAGCAGCTATACGGCCGGGGTCGGCTATGAGCAGTTCTTC. Protein product: CASSYTAGVGYEQFF. The rearrangement joins TRBV13 to TRBJ2-1; D is perhaps TRBD2 (5 bases). Trimming cost V 4 bases and J 8 bases, with 18 bases left between them. The CDR3 spans 15 residues. Germline V gene lookup returns CDR1 PRHDT and CDR2 FYEKMQ (reference sequence).

In its sample, this clone is medium-sized. The same CDR3 can be traced to other DNA sequences in this sample. The chain joins TRBV5-4 to TRBJ2-7, with 8 nucleotides matching TRBD1. Unmatched junction bases numbered 5, after V lost 10 bases and J lost 5 bases. The CDR3 is made up of 11 amino acids. Germline loops: CDR1 SGHNT, CDR2 YYREEE (reference sequence). CDR3 sequence reads: CASRQGNEQYF. In DNA form, the CDR3 reads TGTGCCTCCAGACAGGGGAACGAGCAGTACTTC.

As regards this clone: The same CDR3 also results from other DNA sequences found in this sample. This sequence joins TRBV5-4 and TRBJ2-7, with TRBD2 as a possible D gene (6 bases). CDR3 size: 15 residues. The germline CDR1 and CDR2 sequences are SGHNT and YYREEE (reference sequence). Trimming removed 4 bases at V and 5 bases at J, with 19 bases between. CDR3 DNA sequence: TGTGCCAGCAGCCTACTGGCCGGGAGTCCCCACGAGCAGTACTTC. Amino acids: CASSLLAGSPHEQYF.

This clone was recorded a few times. The chain joins TRBV7-9 to TRBJ1-2; 8 bases are shared with TRBD1. The ends lost 3 bases at V and 2 bases at J; junction bases unmatched: 2. This CDR3 is built from 14 residues. Germline V lookup: CDR1 SEHNR, CDR2 FQNEAQ (reference sequence). This CDR3 is CASSLGTGNYGYTF. As DNA, the CDR3 is TGTGCCAGCAGCTTGGGGACAGGAAACTATGGCTACACCTTC.

This clone showed up just a few times. J is TRBJ1-2 and V is TRBV28; D is ambiguous. The CDR3 totals 11 residues. V lost 8 bases, J lost 7 bases, and 11 bases lay in between. The germline V gene has CDR1 MDHEN and CDR2 SYDVKM. CDR3 sequence reads: CASRSSPGYTF. The CDR3 nucleotides read TGTGCCAGCCGCAGTTCTCCTGGCTACACCTTC.